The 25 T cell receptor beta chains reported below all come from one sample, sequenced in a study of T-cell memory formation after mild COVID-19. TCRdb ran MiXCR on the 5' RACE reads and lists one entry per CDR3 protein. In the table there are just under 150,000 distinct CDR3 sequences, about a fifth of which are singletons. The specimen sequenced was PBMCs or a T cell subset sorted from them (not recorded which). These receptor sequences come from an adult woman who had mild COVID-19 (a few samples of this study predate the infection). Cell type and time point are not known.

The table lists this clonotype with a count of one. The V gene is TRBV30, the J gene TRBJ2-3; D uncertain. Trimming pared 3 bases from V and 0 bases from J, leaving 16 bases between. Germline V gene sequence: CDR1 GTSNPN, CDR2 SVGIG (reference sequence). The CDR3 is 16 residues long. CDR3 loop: CAWRKYPMASTDTQYF. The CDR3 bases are TGTGCCTGGAGAAAATACCCCATGGCAAGCACAGATACGCAGTATTTT.

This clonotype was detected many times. In DNA, the CDR3 is TGCGCCAGCAGCTTGGAAGGCAGCACAGATACGCAGTATTTT. It translates to CASSLEGSTDTQYF. The chain uses TRBV5-1 and TRBJ2-3; D not certain. V dropped 0 bases and J dropped 0 bases, with 5 bases sitting between them. The CDR3 runs 14 residues. CDR1 and CDR2 from the germline V gene are SGHRS and YFSETQ.

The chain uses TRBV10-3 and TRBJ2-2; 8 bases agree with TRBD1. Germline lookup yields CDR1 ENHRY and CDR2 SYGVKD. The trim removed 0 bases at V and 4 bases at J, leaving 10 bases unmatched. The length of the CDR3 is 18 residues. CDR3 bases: TGTGCCATCAGTGAGTCGGCACCAGGGGGCTCGGGCACCGGGGAGCTGTTTTTT. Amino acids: CAISESAPGGSGTGELFF.

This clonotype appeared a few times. CDR3 nucleotides: TGTGCCAGCGCCTTATCCCCGGGTCCCCCAGATACGCAGTATTTT. This sequence encodes CASALSPGPPDTQYF. V gene TRBV7-3 combines with J gene TRBJ2-3; D gene uncertain. Germline V gene lookup returns CDR1 SGHTA and CDR2 FQGTGA. The CDR3 runs 15 residues. V was cut by 8 bases and J by 4 bases, with 19 bases left in between.

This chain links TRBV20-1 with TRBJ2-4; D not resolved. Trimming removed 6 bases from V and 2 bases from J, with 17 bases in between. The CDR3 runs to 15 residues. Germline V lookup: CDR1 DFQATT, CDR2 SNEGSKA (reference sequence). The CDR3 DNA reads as TGCAGTGCCCATAGGGTTGTGGGAACCAAAAACATTCAGTACTTC. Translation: CSAHRVVGTKNIQYF.

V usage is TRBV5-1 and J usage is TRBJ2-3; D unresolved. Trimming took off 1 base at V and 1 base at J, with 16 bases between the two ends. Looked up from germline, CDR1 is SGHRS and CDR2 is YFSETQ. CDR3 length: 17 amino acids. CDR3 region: CASSLFQVGWGTDTQYF. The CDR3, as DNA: TGCGCCAGCAGCTTGTTCCAGGTGGGGTGGGGCACAGATACGCAGTATTTT. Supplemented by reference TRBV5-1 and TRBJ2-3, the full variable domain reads KAGVTQTPRYLIKTRGQQVTLSCSPISGHRSVSWYQQTPGQGLQFLFEYFSETQRNKGNFPGRFSGRQFSNSRSEMNVSTLELGDSALYLCASSLFQVGWGTDTQYFGPGTRLTVL.

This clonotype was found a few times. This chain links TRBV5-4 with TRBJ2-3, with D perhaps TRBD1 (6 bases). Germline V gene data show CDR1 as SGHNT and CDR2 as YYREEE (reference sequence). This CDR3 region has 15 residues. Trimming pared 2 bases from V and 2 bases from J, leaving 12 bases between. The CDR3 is CASSLTGTPTDTQYF. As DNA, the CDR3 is TGTGCCAGCAGCTTAACTGGGACACCCACAGATACGCAGTATTTT. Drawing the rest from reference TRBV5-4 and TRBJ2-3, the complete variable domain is ETGVTQSPTHLIKTRGQQVTLRCSSQSGHNTVSWYQQALGQGPQFIFQYYREEENGRGNFPPRFSGLQFPNYSSELNVNALELDDSALYLCASSLTGTPTDTQYFGPGTRLTVL.

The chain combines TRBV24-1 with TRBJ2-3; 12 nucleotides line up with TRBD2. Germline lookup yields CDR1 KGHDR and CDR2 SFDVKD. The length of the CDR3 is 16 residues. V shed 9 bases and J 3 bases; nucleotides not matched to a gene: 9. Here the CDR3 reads CATSRRGTSGTDTQYF. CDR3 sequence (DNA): TGTGCCACCTCGCGAAGAGGGACTAGCGGGACAGATACGCAGTATTTT.

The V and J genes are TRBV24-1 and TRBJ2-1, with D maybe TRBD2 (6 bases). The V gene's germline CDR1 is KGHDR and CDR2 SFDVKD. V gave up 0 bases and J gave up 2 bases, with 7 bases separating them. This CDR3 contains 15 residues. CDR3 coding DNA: TGTGCCACCAGTGATTTGGGGGGGACCTACAATGAGCAGTTCTTC. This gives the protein CATSDLGGTYNEQFF.

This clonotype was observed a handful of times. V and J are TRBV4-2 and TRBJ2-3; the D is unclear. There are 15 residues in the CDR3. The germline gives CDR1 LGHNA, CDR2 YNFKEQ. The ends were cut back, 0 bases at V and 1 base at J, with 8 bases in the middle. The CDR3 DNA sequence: TGTGCCAGCAGCCAAGATGGAAGCGGCACAGATACGCAGTATTTT. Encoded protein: CASSQDGSGTDTQYF.

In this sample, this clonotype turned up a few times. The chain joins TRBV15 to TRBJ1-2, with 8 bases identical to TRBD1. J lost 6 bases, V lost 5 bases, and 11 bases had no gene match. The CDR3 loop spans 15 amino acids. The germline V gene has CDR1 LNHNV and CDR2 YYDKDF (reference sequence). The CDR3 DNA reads TGTGCCACCAGCTCCAGATACGGACAGGGACATGGCTACACCTTC. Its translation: CATSSRYGQGHGYTF.

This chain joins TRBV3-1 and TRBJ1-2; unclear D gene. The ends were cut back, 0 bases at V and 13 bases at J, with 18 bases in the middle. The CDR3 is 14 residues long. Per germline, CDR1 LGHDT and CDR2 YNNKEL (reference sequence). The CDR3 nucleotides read TGTGCCAGCAGCCAAGATGAGCGTCCCGTCCCCGGCACCTTC. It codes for CASSQDERPVPGTF.

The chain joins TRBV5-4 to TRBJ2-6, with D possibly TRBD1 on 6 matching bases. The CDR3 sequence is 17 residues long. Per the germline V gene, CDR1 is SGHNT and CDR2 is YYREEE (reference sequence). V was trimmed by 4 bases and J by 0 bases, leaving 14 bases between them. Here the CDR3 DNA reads TGTGCCAGCAGCACTCGGACAGAAAGCTCTGGGGCCAACGTCCTGACTTTC. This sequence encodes CASSTRTESSGANVLTF.

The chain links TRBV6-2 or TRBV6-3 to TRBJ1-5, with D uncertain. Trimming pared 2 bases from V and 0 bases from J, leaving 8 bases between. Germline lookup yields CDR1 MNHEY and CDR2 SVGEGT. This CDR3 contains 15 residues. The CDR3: CASSYEVNSNQPQHF. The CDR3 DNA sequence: TGTGCCAGCAGTTACGAGGTGAATAGCAATCAGCCCCAGCATTTT.

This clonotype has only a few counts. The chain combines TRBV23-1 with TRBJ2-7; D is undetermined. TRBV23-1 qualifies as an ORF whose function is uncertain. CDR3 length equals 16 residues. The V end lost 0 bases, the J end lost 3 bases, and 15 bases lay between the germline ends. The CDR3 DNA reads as TGCGCCAGCAGTCAATCGAGACCAGTGGCCCGCTACGAGCAGTACTTC. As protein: CASSQSRPVARYEQYF.

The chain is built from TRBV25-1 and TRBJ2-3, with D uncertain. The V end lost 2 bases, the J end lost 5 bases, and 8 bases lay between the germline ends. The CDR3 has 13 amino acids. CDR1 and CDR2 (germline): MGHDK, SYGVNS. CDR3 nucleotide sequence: TGTGCCAGCAGTGAACTTGAAGGAGATACGCAGTATTTT. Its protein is CASSELEGDTQYF. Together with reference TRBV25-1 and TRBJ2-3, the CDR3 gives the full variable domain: EADIYQTPRYLVIGTGKKITLECSQTMGHDKMYWYQQDPGMELHLIHYSYGVNSTEKGDLSSESTVSRIRTEHFPLTLESARPSHTSQYLCASSELEGDTQYFGPGTRLTVL.

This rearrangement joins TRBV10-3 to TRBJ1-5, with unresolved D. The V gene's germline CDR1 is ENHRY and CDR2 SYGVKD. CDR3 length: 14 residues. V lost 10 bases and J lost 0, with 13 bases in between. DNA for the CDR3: TGTGCCACCCGGACGGCAAATAGCAATCAGCCCCAGCATTTT. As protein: CATRTANSNQPQHF.

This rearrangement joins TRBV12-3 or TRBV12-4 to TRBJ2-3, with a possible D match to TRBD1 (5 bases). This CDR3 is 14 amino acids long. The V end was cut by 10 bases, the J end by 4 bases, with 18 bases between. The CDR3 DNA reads TGTGCCACGGCCCCGGGCAGGGCCTCAGATACGCAGTATTTT. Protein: CATAPGRASDTQYF.

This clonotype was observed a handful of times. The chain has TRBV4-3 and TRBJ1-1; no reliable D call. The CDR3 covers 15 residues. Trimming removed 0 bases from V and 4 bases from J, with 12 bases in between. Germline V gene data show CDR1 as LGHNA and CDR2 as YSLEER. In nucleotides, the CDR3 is TGCGCCAGCAGCCAAGATAGGGTATTTCGCACTGAAGCTTTCTTT. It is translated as CASSQDRVFRTEAFF.

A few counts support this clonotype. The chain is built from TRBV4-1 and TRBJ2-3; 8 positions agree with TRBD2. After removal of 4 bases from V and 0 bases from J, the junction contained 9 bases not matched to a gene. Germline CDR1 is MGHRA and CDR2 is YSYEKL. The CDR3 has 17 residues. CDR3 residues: CASSREPSGPSTDTQYF. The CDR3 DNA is TGCGCCAGCAGCCGCGAACCTAGCGGGCCTAGCACAGATACGCAGTATTTT.

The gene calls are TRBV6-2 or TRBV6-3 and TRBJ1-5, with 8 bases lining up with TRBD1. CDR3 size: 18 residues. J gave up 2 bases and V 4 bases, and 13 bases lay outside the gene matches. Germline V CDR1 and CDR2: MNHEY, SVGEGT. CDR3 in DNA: TGTGCCAGCAGTTTCCTAACCGGGACAGGCCCTCGCAATCAGCCCCAGCATTTT. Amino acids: CASSFLTGTGPRNQPQHF.

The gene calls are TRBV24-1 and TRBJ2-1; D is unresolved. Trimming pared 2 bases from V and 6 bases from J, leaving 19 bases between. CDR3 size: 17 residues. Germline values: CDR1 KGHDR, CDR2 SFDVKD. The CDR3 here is CATSDSPARSRSNEQFF. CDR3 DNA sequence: TGTGCCACCAGTGATTCGCCGGCACGCTCCCGGTCCAATGAGCAGTTCTTC.

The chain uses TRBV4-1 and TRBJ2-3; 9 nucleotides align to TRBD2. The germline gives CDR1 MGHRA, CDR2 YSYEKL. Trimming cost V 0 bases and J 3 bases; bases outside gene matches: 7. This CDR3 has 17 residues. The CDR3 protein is CASSQDSGSGGTDTQYF. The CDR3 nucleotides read TGCGCCAGCAGCCAAGATAGTGGTAGCGGGGGTACAGATACGCAGTATTTT.

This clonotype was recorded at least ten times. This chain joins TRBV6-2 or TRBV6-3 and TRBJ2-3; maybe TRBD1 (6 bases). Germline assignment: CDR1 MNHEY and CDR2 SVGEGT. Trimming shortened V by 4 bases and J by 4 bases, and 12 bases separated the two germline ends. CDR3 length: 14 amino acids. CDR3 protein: CASSWNRVADTQYF. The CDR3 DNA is TGTGCCAGCAGTTGGAACAGGGTTGCAGATACGCAGTATTTT.

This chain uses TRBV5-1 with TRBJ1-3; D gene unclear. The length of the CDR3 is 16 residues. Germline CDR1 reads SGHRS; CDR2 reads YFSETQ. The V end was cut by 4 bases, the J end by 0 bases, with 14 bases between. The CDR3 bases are TGCGCCAGCAGCCTTTCCGCGGGATACTCTGGAAACACCATATATTTT. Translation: CASSLSAGYSGNTIYF.